This T cell receptor (beta chain) originates from a study of technical replicates of blood from several donors. Germline-derived CDR1 and CDR2 are MNHNS and SASEGT. The CDR3 runs to 13 residues. Deletions cut 4 bases from V and 1 base from J, with 7 bases between. This clone was picked up a small number of times. Clones were sequenced by immunoSEQ multiplex PCR, and TCRdb holds only the in-frame ones, with some missing. Of tens of thousands of clones detected, 91% appear once; the ten largest clones hold about 0.4%. The sequence was obtained from a human donor in good health. V usage is TRBV6-1 and J usage is TRBJ1-1; D remains unclear. Sequencing input: T cells isolated from PBMCs. The CDR3 reads CASSGRENTEAFF. The CDR3 DNA follows: TGTGCCAGCAGTGGACGGGAGAACACTGAAGCTTTCTTT.